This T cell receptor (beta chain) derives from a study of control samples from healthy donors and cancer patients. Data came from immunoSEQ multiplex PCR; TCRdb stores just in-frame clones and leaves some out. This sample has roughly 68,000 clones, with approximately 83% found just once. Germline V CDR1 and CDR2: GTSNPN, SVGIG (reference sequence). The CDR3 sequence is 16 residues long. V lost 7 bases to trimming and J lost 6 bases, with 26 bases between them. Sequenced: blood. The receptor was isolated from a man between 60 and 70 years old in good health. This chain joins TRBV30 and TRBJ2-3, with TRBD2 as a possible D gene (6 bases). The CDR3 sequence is CASAGSAAAFTDTQYF. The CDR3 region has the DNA TGTGCCTCTGCCGGGAGCGCGGCCGCGTTCACCGATACGCAGTATTTT.